This T cell receptor (beta chain) was captured in a study of control samples from healthy donors and cancer patients. TCRdb's copy holds only in-frame clones and misses some; the assay was immunoSEQ multiplex PCR. The top ten clones hold about 1.9% of a sample with about 130,000 clones, around 92% of them seen once. The CDR3 covers 15 residues. Germline CDR1 is SGHKS and CDR2 is YYEKEE (reference sequence). Trimming cost V 0 bases and J 6 bases, with 15 bases left between them. The chain is built from TRBV5-5 and TRBJ1-1; D not certain. Sequenced material: blood. The TCR comes from a woman between 50 and 59 years old in good health. In DNA, the CDR3 is TGTGCCAGCAGCTTGGAGGGTTTTTTACGTCCTGAAGCTTTCTTT. Its protein product is CASSLEGFLRPEAFF.